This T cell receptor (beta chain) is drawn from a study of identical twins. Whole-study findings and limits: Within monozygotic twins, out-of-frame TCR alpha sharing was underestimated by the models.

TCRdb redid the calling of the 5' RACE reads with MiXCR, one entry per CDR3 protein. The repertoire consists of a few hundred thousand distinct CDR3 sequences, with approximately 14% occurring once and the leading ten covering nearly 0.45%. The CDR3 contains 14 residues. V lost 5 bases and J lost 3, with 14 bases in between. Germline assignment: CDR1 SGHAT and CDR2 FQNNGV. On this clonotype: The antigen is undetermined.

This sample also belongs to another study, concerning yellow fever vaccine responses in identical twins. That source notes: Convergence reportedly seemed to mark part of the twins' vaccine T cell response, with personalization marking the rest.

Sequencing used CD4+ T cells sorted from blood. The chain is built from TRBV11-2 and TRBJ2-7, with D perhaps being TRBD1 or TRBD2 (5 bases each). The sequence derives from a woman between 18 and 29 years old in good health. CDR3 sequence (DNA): TGTGCCAGCAGCACTGGGACCAGAGGCTACGAGCAGTACTTC. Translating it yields CASSTGTRGYEQYF. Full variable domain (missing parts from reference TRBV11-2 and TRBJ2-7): EAGVAQSPRYKIIEKRQSVAFWCNPISGHATLYWYQQILGQGPKLLIQFQNNGVVDDSQLPKDRFSAERLKGVDSTLKIQPAKLEDSAVYLCASSTGTRGYEQYFGPGTRLTVT.